Sequencing of this TCR beta chain was carried out in a study of shared clonotypes between healthy human individuals. Among the donors, all were Caucasian adults who lived in Nashville, Tennessee. Regarding this clone: What it recognizes is unknown.

J lost 1 base, V lost 2 bases, and 5 bases had no gene match. CDR1 and CDR2 (germline): SGHNT, YYREEE (reference sequence). The CDR3 consists of 16 residues. General observations from the study: Researchers sampled only blood; tissue repertoires likely differ. Among donors, sharing of clonotypes was expected to be affected by sequencing depth.

On ten immunoSEQ deep assay plates, unsorted PBMC DNA was sequenced. The repertoire was sequenced with immunoSEQ multiplex PCR; TCRdb's copy has only in-frame clones and lacks some. The sample lists 470,000 or so clones; 78% were seen once. This receptor was obtained from a woman between 35 and 50 years old in good health. Some clones in this sample may be carry-over from other donors' samples. Sequencing was carried out using PBMCs. V is TRBV5-4 and J is TRBJ2-5, with 10 bases fitting TRBD2. CDR3 bases: TGTGCCAGCAGCTTAGGACTAGCGGTATCCCAAGAGACCCAGTACTTC. It is translated as CASSLGLAVSQETQYF.